These 21 T cell receptor beta chains share one sample of origin, sequenced in a study of beta chain features in type 1 diabetes (dated by TCRdb to 2017 to 2018). These receptors have no identified antigens. What the research found in general, with its limitations: A moderate but significant shortening of TCRB CDR3 length was observed in type 1 diabetes patients in all four CD4+ subsets.

To prepare the library, the immunoSEQ multiplex PCR assay was applied. The High Capacity cDNA Reverse Transcription Kit was used to reverse transcribe all of the isolated RNA, meaning that expressed TCRB transcripts were what got sequenced. The clones in this table, taken by TCRdb from immuneACCESS, are in-frame only. Not every clone is retained; where verified, under half of the shortfall comes from an unresolved V gene, and the cause of the rest is unknown. The sample data list 600,000 or so clones, and around 12% of these were observed just once. The ten largest clones add up to around 0.12% of the sample. What was sequenced was naive CD4+ T cells from blood. The cell subset or site label for this specimen denotes: true naive CD4+ T cells. These receptors came from a young man with type 1 diabetes.

This clone turned up a few times. V usage is TRBV7-8 and J usage is TRBJ1-2; D not certain. Germline loops: CDR1 SGHVS, CDR2 FQNEAQ. V lost 1 base and J lost 2, with 5 bases in between. The CDR3 totals 13 residues. The CDR3 DNA reads as TGTGCCAGCAGCTTAGTAGGGAACTATGGCTACACCTTC. Encoded protein: CASSLVGNYGYTF.

This clone was detected only a few times. This rearrangement joins TRBV29-1 to TRBJ1-1; 8 bases align to TRBD1. Germline V lookup: CDR1 SQVTM, CDR2 ANQGSEA. This CDR3 is 12 amino acids long. V was pared by 8 bases and J by 2 bases, with 4 bases of the junction left unmatched. The CDR3 here is CSSTGGNTEAFF. The CDR3 nucleotides read TGCAGCTCTACAGGGGGAAACACTGAAGCTTTCTTT.

This clone has a handful of counts. The V and J genes are TRBV7-9 and TRBJ2-1, with 8 positions matching TRBD1. The CDR3 loop spans 15 amino acids. The V gene's germline CDR1 is SEHNR and CDR2 FQNEAQ (reference sequence). With 5 bases clipped from V and 0 bases from J, the junction kept 3 bases outside the gene matches. The CDR3 loop reads CASSKTGDSYNEQFF. The DNA of the CDR3 is TGTGCCAGCAGCAAGACAGGGGACTCCTACAATGAGCAGTTCTTC.

The J gene is TRBJ2-7, the V gene TRBV9, with D possibly being TRBD1 or TRBD2 (5 bases each). The germline V and J ends were trimmed by 4 bases and 0 bases, with 17 bases remaining between them. The CDR3 spans 16 residues. CDR1 and CDR2 from the germline V gene are SGDLS and YYNGEE. The chain's CDR3 is CASSPRGQGSSYEQYF. The DNA for the CDR3 is TGTGCCAGCAGCCCCCGGGGCCAGGGAAGCTCCTACGAGCAGTACTTC. The whole variable domain, filled in from reference TRBV9 and TRBJ2-7, reads DSGVTQTPKHLITATGQRVTLRCSPRSGDLSVYWYQQSLDQGLQFLIQYYNGEERAKGNILERFSAQQFPDLHSELNLSSLELGDSALYFCASSPRGQGSSYEQYFGPGTRLTVT.

This clone was seen just once. The CDR3 region has the DNA TGTGCCAGCAAGGGGAGATACGAGCAGTACTTC. Protein product: CASKGRYEQYF. The chain recombines TRBV28 with TRBJ2-7; the D call may be TRBD1 or TRBD2 (5 bases each). The CDR3 totals 11 residues. Germline V gene data show CDR1 as MDHEN and CDR2 as SYDVKM. The ends were cut back, 7 bases at V and 4 bases at J, with 8 bases in the middle.

This clone was found a few times. V is TRBV2 and J is TRBJ2-7; unclear D gene. CDR1 SNHLY and CDR2 FYNNEI come from the germline V gene. The CDR3 is 10 amino acids. With 8 bases removed from V and 6 bases from J, the gap between germline ends came to 8 bases. The CDR3: CASGEVEQYF. CDR3 nucleotide sequence: TGTGCCAGCGGGGAAGTCGAGCAGTACTTC.

The genes are TRBV7-9 and TRBJ1-6; no clear D gene. In germline, CDR1 is SEHNR, CDR2 FQNEAQ (reference sequence). The CDR3 contains 17 residues. V was clipped by 3 bases and J by 0 bases, with 12 bases between them. CDR3 region: CASSFWGRDSYNSPLHF. CDR3 in DNA: TGTGCCAGCAGCTTTTGGGGTCGGGACTCCTATAATTCACCCCTCCACTTT. Drawing the rest from reference TRBV7-9 and TRBJ1-6, the complete variable domain is DTGVSQNPRHKITKRGQNVTFRCDPISEHNRLYWYRQTLGQGPEFLTYFQNEAQLEKSRLLSDRFSAERPKGSFSTLEIQRTEQGDSAMYLCASSFWGRDSYNSPLHFGNGTRLTVT.

This clone was seen a handful of times. The chain recombines TRBV18 with TRBJ1-5, with D possibly TRBD1 on 6 matching bases. In germline, CDR1 is KGHSH, CDR2 LQKENI. V lost 3 bases to trimming and J lost 4 bases, with 16 bases between them. The CDR3 contains 16 residues. The chain's CDR3 is CASSPGAGAMNQPQHF. In nucleotides, the CDR3 is TGTGCCAGCTCACCCGGAGCGGGGGCAATGAATCAGCCCCAGCATTTT. Supplemented by reference TRBV18 and TRBJ1-5, the full variable domain reads NAGVMQNPRHLVRRRGQEARLRCSPMKGHSHVYWYRQLPEEGLKFMVYLQKENIIDESGMPKERFSAEFPKEGPSILRIQQVVRGDSAAYFCASSPGAGAMNQPQHFGDGTRLSIL.

The chain recombines TRBV4-2 with TRBJ2-3, with 11 bases identical to TRBD2. CDR3 size: 20 residues. Germline lookup yields CDR1 LGHNA and CDR2 YNFKEQ. V dropped 2 bases and J dropped 0; count of bases not matched to a gene: 13. CDR3 DNA sequence: TGTGCCAGCAGCCAATCGCTAGCGGGGGGCACCAAGTCTAGCACAGATACGCAGTATTTT. Translating it yields CASSQSLAGGTKSSTDTQYF.

This sequence joins TRBV7-2 and TRBJ2-5; no clear D gene. The CDR3 has 13 residues. From germline, CDR1 is SGHTA and CDR2 FQGNSA. The V and J ends lost 5 bases and 2 bases respectively, with 9 bases between them. CDR3: CASSPDPQETQYF. The CDR3 DNA sequence: TGTGCCAGCAGCCCGGACCCGCAAGAGACCCAGTACTTC.

The chain is built from TRBV28 and TRBJ2-7; no firm D call. The V gene's germline CDR1 is MDHEN and CDR2 SYDVKM. The germline V and J ends were trimmed by 2 bases and 7 bases, with 9 bases remaining between them. CDR3 length: 12 amino acids. CDR3 residues: CASSLTSGEQYF. The CDR3 nucleotides read TGTGCCAGCAGTTTAACCTCAGGAGAGCAGTACTTC.

This chain connects TRBV28 to TRBJ1-5, with D possibly being TRBD1 (6 bases). This CDR3 is 14 amino acids long. V lost 6 bases, J lost 3 bases, and 12 bases lay in between. Germline-derived CDR1 and CDR2 are MDHEN and SYDVKM. The CDR3 DNA reads as TGTGCCAGCAGGTACTACAGGGTCAATCAGCCCCAGCATTTT. This gives the protein CASRYYRVNQPQHF.

The chain combines TRBV9 with TRBJ2-2, with unresolved D. This CDR3 comprises 13 residues. Trimming removed 0 bases from V and 6 bases from J, with 6 bases in between. Germline V gene sequence: CDR1 SGDLS, CDR2 YYNGEE. This CDR3 reads CASSVAVAGELFF. The DNA for the CDR3 is TGTGCCAGCAGCGTAGCTGTAGCCGGGGAGCTGTTTTTT.

The sample holds a few counts of this clone. This chain links TRBV7-3 with TRBJ2-7, with TRBD2 matching 10 bases. Trimming at V came to 3 bases and at J to 1 base, leaving 0 bases not matched to a gene. Germline CDR1 is SGHTA and CDR2 is FQGTGA. This CDR3 region has 14 residues. CDR3 in amino acids: CASSFSGGSYEQYF. In DNA, the CDR3 is TGTGCCAGCAGCTTTAGCGGGGGGTCCTACGAGCAGTACTTC.

There are a few counts of this clone. V and J are TRBV18 and TRBJ2-1, with no clear D. This CDR3 spans 13 amino acids. The germline V and J ends were trimmed by 1 base and 6 bases, with 7 bases remaining between them. CDR1 and CDR2 from the germline V gene are KGHSH and LQKENI. The CDR3 protein is CASSPLSFNEQFF. Written as DNA, the CDR3 is TGTGCCAGCTCACCACTGAGTTTCAATGAGCAGTTCTTC. Full variable domain (rest looked up from reference TRBV18 and TRBJ2-1): NAGVMQNPRHLVRRRGQEARLRCSPMKGHSHVYWYRQLPEEGLKFMVYLQKENIIDESGMPKERFSAEFPKEGPSILRIQQVVRGDSAAYFCASSPLSFNEQFFGPGTRLTVL.

In its sample, this clone was seen a few times. This chain joins TRBV30 and TRBJ1-5; D is ambiguous. Trimming left V 3 bases short and J 2 bases short, with 14 bases between. Per the germline V gene, CDR1 is GTSNPN and CDR2 is SVGIG (reference sequence). The CDR3 covers 15 residues. The CDR3 nucleotides are TGTGCCTGGAGCTCATCGCCTTTTGGCAATCAGCCCCAGCATTTT. The encoded protein is CAWSSSPFGNQPQHF.

DNA for the CDR3: TGTGCCAGCAGCTTAGGGCCTGTAGATACGCAGTATTTT. Its translation: CASSLGPVDTQYF. J is TRBJ2-3 and V is TRBV7-9; unclear D gene. Between the trimmed V and J ends, which lost 1 base and 5 bases, there was a span of 7 bases. Germline V gene sequence: CDR1 SEHNR, CDR2 FQNEAQ (reference sequence). The CDR3 has 13 amino acids.

The chain combines TRBV7-8 with TRBJ1-1, with 8 nucleotides matching TRBD1. The CDR3 runs 15 residues. Germline CDR1 reads SGHVS; CDR2 reads FQNEAQ. The V segment lost 6 bases and the J segment 4 bases; nucleotides outside the gene matches: 10. The CDR3 DNA sequence: TGTGCCAGCAGGTTAAGACAGGGGTCCTCCACTGAAGCTTTCTTT. Amino acid sequence: CASRLRQGSSTEAFF. Combining the CDR3 with reference TRBV7-8 and TRBJ1-1 gives the whole variable domain GAGVSQSPRYKVAKRGQDVALRCDPISGHVSLFWYQQALGQGPEFLTYFQNEAQLDKSGLPSDRFFAERPEGSVSTLKIQRTQQEDSAVYLCASRLRQGSSTEAFFGQGTRLTVV.

This clone was recorded a few times. The chain carries TRBV5-4 and TRBJ1-6; D not resolved. From germline, CDR1 is SGHNT and CDR2 YYREEE (reference sequence). This CDR3 is built from 15 residues. V dropped 0 bases and J dropped 0 bases, with 4 bases sitting between them. The CDR3 loop is CASSLVDSYNSPLHF. In DNA, the CDR3 is TGTGCCAGCAGCTTGGTGGACTCCTATAATTCACCCCTCCACTTT.

This rearrangement joins TRBV29-1 to TRBJ2-1; TRBD2 is a possible D gene (6 bases). CDR1 and CDR2 from the germline V gene are SQVTM and ANQGSEA. The germline V and J ends were trimmed by 6 bases and 9 bases, with 18 bases remaining between them. CDR3 length equals 13 residues. In nucleotides, the CDR3 is TGCAGCGTCCTGGTCCGGGAGAGGAGTGAGCAGTTCTTC. The encoded protein is CSVLVRERSEQFF.

The CDR3 sequence is CATSRRNRGHEQYF. As DNA, the CDR3 is TGTGCCACCAGCAGACGTAACAGGGGCCACGAGCAGTACTTC. The chain links TRBV15 to TRBJ2-7; 7 bases map to TRBD1. V shed 2 bases, J shed 5 bases, and the junction held 6 bases outside the gene matches. The CDR3 is made up of 14 amino acids. Germline V CDR1 and CDR2: LNHNV, YYDKDF (reference sequence). The complete variable domain, with remaining parts taken from reference TRBV15 and TRBJ2-7, reads DAMVIQNPRYQVTQFGKPVTLSCSQTLNHNVMYWYQQKSSQAPKLLFHYYDKDFNNEADTPDNFQSRRPNTSFCFLDIRSPGLGDTAMYLCATSRRNRGHEQYFGPGTRLTVT.